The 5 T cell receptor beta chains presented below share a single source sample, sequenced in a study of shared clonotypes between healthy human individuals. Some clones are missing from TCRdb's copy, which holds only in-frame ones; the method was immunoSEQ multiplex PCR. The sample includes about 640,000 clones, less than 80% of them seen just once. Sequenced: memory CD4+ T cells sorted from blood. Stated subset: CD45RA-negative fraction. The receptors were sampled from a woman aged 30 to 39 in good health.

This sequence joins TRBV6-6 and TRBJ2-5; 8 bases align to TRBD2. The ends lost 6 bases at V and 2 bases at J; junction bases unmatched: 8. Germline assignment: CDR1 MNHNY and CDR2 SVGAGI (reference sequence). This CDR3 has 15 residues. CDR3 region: CASRLAGGRQETQYF. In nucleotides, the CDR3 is TGTGCCAGCAGGCTAGCGGGCGGTCGGCAAGAGACCCAGTACTTC.

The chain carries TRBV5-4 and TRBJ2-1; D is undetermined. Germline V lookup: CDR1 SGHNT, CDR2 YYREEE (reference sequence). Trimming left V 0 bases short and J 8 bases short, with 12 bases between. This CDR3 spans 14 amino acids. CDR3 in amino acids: CASSLAGTRDEQFF. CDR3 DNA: TGTGCCAGCAGCTTGGCTGGCACTCGCGATGAGCAGTTCTTC.

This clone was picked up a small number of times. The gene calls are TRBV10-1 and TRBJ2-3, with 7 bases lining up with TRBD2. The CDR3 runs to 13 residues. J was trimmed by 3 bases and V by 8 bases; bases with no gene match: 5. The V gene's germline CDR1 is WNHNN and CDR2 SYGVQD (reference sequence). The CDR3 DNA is TGCGCCAGCTGTAAGCGGGAAACAGATACGCAGTATTTT. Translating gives CASCKRETDTQYF.

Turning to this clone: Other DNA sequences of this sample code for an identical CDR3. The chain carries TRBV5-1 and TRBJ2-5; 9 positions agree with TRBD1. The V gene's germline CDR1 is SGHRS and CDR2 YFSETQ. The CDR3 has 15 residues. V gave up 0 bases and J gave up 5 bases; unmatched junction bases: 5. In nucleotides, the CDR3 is TGCGCCAGCAGCTTGGGGGACAGGGATGGGGAGACCCAGTACTTC. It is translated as CASSLGDRDGETQYF.

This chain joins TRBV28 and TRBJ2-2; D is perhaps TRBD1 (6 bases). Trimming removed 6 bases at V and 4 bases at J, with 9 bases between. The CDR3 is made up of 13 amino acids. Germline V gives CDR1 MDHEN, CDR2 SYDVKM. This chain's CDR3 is CASRTGSTGELFF. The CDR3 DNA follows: TGTGCCAGCAGGACAGGTTCCACCGGGGAGCTGTTTTTT.